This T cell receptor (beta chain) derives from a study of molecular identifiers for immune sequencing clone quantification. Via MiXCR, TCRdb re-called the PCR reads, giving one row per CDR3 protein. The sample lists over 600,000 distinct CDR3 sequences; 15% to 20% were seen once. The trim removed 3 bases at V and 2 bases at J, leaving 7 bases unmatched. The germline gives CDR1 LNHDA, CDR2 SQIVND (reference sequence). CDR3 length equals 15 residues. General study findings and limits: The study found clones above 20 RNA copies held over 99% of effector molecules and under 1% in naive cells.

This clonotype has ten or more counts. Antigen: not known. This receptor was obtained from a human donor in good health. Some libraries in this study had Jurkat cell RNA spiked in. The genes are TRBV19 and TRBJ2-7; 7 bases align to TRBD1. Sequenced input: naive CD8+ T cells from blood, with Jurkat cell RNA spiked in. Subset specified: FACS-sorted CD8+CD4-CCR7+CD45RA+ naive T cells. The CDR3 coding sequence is TGTGCCAGTAGTATCGCGCTGGGACAGACCTACGAGCAGTACTTC. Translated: CASSIALGQTYEQYF.